This T cell receptor (beta chain) derives from a study of OX40 agonist ivuxolimab in advanced cancers. Findings and limits, study-wide: Among the lowest levels of clonal expansion were found in partial responders at 0.1-3.0 mg/kg. The authors did not determine the antigen specificity of the expanded peripheral T cells. Among the nonresponders, some also had low normalized T-cell clonal expansion.

The method was immunoSEQ multiplex PCR; TCRdb's version includes in-frame clones alone and lacks a portion of them. The sample lists around 94,000 clones; 92% were seen once. Turning to this clone: Its antigen remains unknown.

The input for sequencing was CD4+ or CD8+ T cells sorted from blood, taken in a trial of the OX40 agonist ivuxolimab. The source of this sequence is an adult with an advanced solid tumor such as melanoma, head and neck, liver or kidney cancer.

The CDR3 protein is CASSTHYRDRVAFF. For the CDR3, the DNA is TGTGCCAGCAGTACACATTACAGGGACCGGGTGGCTTTCTTT. The chain uses TRBV28 and TRBJ1-1, with D possibly matching TRBD1 (6 bases). The V and J ends lost 5 bases and 11 bases respectively, with 21 bases between them. The CDR3 runs to 14 residues. CDR1 is MDHEN and CDR2 is SYDVKM in the germline V gene.